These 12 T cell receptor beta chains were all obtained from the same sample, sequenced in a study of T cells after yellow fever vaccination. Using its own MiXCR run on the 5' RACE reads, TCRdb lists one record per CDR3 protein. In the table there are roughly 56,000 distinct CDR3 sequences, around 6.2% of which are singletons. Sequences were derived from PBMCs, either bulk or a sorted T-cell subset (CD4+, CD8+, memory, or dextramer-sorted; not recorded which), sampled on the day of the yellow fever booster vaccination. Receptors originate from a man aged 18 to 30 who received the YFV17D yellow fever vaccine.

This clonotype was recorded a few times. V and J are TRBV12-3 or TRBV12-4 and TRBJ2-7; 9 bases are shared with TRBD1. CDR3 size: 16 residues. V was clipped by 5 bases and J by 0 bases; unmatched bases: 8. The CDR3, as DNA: TGTGCCAGCAGTATAGGGACAGGGCAAAGCTCCTACGAGCAGTACTTC. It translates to CASSIGTGQSSYEQYF.

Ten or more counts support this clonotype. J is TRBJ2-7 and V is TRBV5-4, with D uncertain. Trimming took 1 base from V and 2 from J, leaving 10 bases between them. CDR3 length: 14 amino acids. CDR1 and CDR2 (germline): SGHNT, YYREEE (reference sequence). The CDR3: CASSLFVGTYEQYF. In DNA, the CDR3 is TGTGCCAGCAGCTTGTTTGTGGGCACCTACGAGCAGTACTTC.

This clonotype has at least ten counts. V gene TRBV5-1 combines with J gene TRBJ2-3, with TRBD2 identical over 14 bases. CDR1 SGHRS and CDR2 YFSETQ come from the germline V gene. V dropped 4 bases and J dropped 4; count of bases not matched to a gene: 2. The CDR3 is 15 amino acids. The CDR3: CASSGTSGGADTQYF. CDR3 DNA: TGCGCCAGCAGCGGGACTAGCGGGGGAGCAGATACGCAGTATTTT.

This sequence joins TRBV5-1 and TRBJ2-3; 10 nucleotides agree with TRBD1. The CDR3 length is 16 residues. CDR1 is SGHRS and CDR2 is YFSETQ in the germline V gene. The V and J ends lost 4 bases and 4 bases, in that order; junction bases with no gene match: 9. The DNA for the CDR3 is TGCGCCAGCAGCAGGACGACAGGGGGCACGGCAGATACGCAGTATTTT. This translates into CASSRTTGGTADTQYF.

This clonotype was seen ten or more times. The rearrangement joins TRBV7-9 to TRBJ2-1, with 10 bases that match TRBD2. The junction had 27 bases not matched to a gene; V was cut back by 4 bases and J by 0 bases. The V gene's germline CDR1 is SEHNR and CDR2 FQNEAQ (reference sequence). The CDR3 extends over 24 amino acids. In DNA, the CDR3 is TGTGCCAGCAGCTCACGATCATACCCAACGGGGGAGCGGGGGGGCCACGGCTCCTACAATGAGCAGTTCTTC. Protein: CASSSRSYPTGERGGHGSYNEQFF. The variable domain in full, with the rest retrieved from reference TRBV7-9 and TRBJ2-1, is DTGVSQNPRHKITKRGQNVTFRCDPISEHNRLYWYRQTLGQGPEFLTYFQNEAQLEKSRLLSDRFSAERPKGSFSTLEIQRTEQGDSAMYLCASSSRSYPTGERGGHGSYNEQFFGPGTRLTVL.

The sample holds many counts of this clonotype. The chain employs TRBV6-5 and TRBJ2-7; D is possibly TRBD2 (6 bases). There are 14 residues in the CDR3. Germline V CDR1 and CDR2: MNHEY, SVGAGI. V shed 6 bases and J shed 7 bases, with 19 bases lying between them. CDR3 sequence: CASSPGLAPGEQYF. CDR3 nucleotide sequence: TGTGCCAGCAGCCCAGGGCTAGCGCCGGGGGAGCAGTACTTC.

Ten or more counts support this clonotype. Written as DNA, the CDR3 is TGCGCCAGCAGCTCCACGGGCTTCTACGAGCAGTACTTC. Amino acids: CASSSTGFYEQYF. The rearrangement uses TRBV5-1 and TRBJ2-7, with D unclear. The CDR3 has 13 amino acids. V lost 3 bases and J lost 3, with 10 bases in between. Germline assignment: CDR1 SGHRS and CDR2 YFSETQ. The entire variable domain, with the rest obtained from reference TRBV5-1 and TRBJ2-7, is as follows: KAGVTQTPRYLIKTRGQQVTLSCSPISGHRSVSWYQQTPGQGLQFLFEYFSETQRNKGNFPGRFSGRQFSNSRSEMNVSTLELGDSALYLCASSSTGFYEQYFGPGTRLTVT.

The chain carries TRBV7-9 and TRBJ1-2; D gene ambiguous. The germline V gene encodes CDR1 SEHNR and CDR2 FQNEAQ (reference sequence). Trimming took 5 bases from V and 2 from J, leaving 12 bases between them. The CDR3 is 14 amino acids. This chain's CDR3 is CASSPPDLNYGYTF. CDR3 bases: TGTGCCAGCAGCCCCCCGGACCTAAACTATGGCTACACCTTC.

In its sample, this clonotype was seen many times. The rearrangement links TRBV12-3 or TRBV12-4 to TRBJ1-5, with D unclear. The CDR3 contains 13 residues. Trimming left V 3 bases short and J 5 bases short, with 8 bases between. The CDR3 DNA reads TGTGCCAGCAGTTTCACGGACGATCAGCCCCAGCATTTT. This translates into CASSFTDDQPQHF.

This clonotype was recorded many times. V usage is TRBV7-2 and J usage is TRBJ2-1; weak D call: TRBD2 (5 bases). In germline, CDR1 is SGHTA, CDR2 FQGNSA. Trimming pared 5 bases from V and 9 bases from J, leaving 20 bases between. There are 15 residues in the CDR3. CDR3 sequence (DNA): TGTGCCAGCAGCGCGACTACCTACACTTCCGGTGAGCAGTTCTTC. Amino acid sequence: CASSATTYTSGEQFF.

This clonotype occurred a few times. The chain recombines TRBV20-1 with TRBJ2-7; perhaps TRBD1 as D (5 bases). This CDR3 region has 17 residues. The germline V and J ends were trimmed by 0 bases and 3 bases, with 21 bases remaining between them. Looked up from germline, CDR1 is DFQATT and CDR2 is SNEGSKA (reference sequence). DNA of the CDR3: TGCAGTGCTAGAGATCTAACGTCCCCGACAGCCAACTACGAGCAGTACTTC. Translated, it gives CSARDLTSPTANYEQYF.

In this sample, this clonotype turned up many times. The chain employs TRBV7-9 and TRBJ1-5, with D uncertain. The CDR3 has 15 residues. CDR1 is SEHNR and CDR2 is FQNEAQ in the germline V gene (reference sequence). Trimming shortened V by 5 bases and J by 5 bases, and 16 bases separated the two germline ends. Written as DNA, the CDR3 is TGTGCCAGCAGCCATCGTCGGCAGGAGGATCAGCCCCAGCATTTT. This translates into CASSHRRQEDQPQHF.